A selection of T cell receptor beta chains follows, all from one sample in a study of neoadjuvant anti-PD-1 for oral cavity cancer. The assay was immunoSEQ multiplex PCR, and TCRdb's table has in-frame clones only and misses some. The sample holds roughly 15,000 clones, under 40% seen once. This specimen was tumor tissue, taken after nivolumab (anti-PD-1) treatment. Source of these receptors: a person aged 35 to 85 with oral cavity squamous cell carcinoma. Both conserved end residues are part of each CDR3. Fields, in order: CDR3 protein, CDR3 DNA, D gene, J gene, V gene, clone size. A D gene is named only where the DNA matches it firmly. A row's size may be missing; if present it is once, few, many or a size class.

CDR3: CSVDGTDYNYGYTF
DNA: TGCAGCGTGGACGGGACAGACTATAACTATGGCTACACCTTC
D: TRBD1
J: TRBJ1-2
V: TRBV29-1
size: NA

CDR3: CASSYARTIPGELFF
DNA: TGTGCCAGCAGTTACGCCCGGACTATCCCCGGGGAGCTGTTTTTT
D: NA
J: TRBJ2-2
V: TRBV6-5
size: many

CDR3: CASSQLGTGDSPLHF
DNA: TGTGCCAGCAGCCAACTCGGGACAGGGGATTCACCCCTCCACTTT
D: TRBD1
J: TRBJ1-6
V: TRBV14
size: NA

CDR3: CASSLGGDGYTF
DNA: TGTGCCAGCAGCTTGGGCGGCGATGGCTACACCTTC
D: NA
J: TRBJ1-2
V: TRBV11-2
size: many

CDR3: CAWSTGTVGGEQFF
DNA: TGTGCCTGGAGTACAGGGACAGTCGGCGGGGAGCAGTTCTTC
D: TRBD1
J: TRBJ2-1
V: TRBV30
size: NA

CDR3: CAWSVGLAGGDELFF
DNA: TGTGCCTGGAGCGTAGGACTAGCGGGGGGTGACGAGCTGTTTTTT
D: TRBD2
J: TRBJ2-2
V: TRBV30
size: NA

CDR3: CASSFYRDTTDTQYF
DNA: TGTGCCAGCAGCTTTTACCGGGACACCACAGATACGCAGTATTTT
D: NA
J: TRBJ2-3
V: TRBV7-8
size: NA

CDR3: CASSLATDRNTEAFF
DNA: TGCGCCAGCAGCTTGGCCACAGACAGGAACACTGAAGCTTTCTTT
D: NA
J: TRBJ1-1
V: TRBV5-1
size: NA

CDR3: CASSGTNQETQYF
DNA: TGTGCCAGCAGCGGGACTAACCAAGAGACCCAGTACTTC
D: TRBD2
J: TRBJ2-5
V: TRBV2
size: few

CDR3: CASSDPGGATNEKLFF
DNA: TGCGCCAGCAGTGACCCTGGGGGCGCAACTAATGAAAAACTGTTTTTT
D: NA
J: TRBJ1-4
V: TRBV10-2
size: NA

CDR3: CASSVQTEAFF
DNA: TGTGCCAGCAGTGTCCAAACTGAAGCTTTCTTT
D: NA
J: TRBJ1-1
V: TRBV6-5
size: once

CDR3: CASSFSGSVEQYF
DNA: TGTGCCAGCAGTTTCTCCGGATCTGTCGAGCAGTACTTC
D: NA
J: TRBJ2-7
V: TRBV27
size: few

CDR3: CASSGGREQYF
DNA: TGTGCCAGCAGTGGGGGGAGGGAGCAGTACTTC
D: NA
J: TRBJ2-7
V: TRBV28
size: medium-sized

CDR3: CATQGQGVNQPQHF
DNA: TGTGCCACGCAGGGACAGGGGGTCAATCAGCCCCAGCATTTT
D: TRBD1
J: TRBJ1-5
V: TRBV7-9
size: few

CDR3: CAISKGQGETQYF
DNA: TGTGCCATCAGTAAAGGACAGGGAGAGACCCAGTACTTC
D: TRBD1
J: TRBJ2-5
V: TRBV10-3
size: few

CDR3: CASSQRRGVQETQYF
DNA: TGTGCCAGCAGCCAGAGACGGGGGGTCCAAGAGACCCAGTACTTC
D: TRBD2
J: TRBJ2-5
V: TRBV7-9
size: NA

CDR3: CASSVTETGGPDTQYF
DNA: TGTGCCAGCAGCGTTACCGAGACAGGGGGTCCAGATACGCAGTATTTT
D: TRBD1
J: TRBJ2-3
V: TRBV9
size: few

CDR3: CASSLDGSQADTQYF
DNA: TGTGCCAGCAGCTTAGATGGGAGTCAGGCAGATACGCAGTATTTT
D: NA
J: TRBJ2-3
V: TRBV11-2
size: NA

CDR3: CASSSRMTGGAFF
DNA: TGTGCCAGCAGTTCTAGAATGACAGGGGGAGCTTTCTTT
D: TRBD1
J: TRBJ1-1
V: TRBV6-5
size: once

CDR3: CASSPLPGTPNGVYGYTF
DNA: TGTGCCAGCAGTCCGCTCCCCGGGACACCTAACGGGGTCTATGGCTACACCTTC
D: NA
J: TRBJ1-2
V: TRBV28
size: NA

CDR3: CASSEQSIGYGYTF
DNA: TGTGCCAGCAGTGAACAAAGTATCGGCTATGGCTACACCTTC
D: NA
J: TRBJ1-2
V: TRBV6-1
size: NA

CDR3: CASSLAVTETPGYTF
DNA: TGTGCCAGCAGCTTAGCGGTAACAGAGACTCCGGGCTACACCTTC
D: NA
J: TRBJ1-2
V: TRBV7-8
size: few

CDR3: CASSIGTTNQETQYF
DNA: TGTGCCAGCAGCATTGGGACTACCAACCAAGAGACCCAGTACTTC
D: TRBD2
J: TRBJ2-5
V: TRBV7-2
size: few

CDR3: CASSAGRPVYSNYGYTF
DNA: TGTGCCAGCAGTGCTGGCCGCCCCGTTTATTCGAACTATGGCTACACCTTC
D: NA
J: TRBJ1-2
V: TRBV6-1
size: few

CDR3: CASSPAQGLGGYTF
DNA: TGTGCCAGCAGCCCGGCCCAAGGGCTTGGTGGCTACACCTTC
D: NA
J: TRBJ1-2
V: TRBV11-2
size: NA

CDR3: CASSLELNTEAFF
DNA: TGTGCCAGCAGCTTAGAACTGAACACTGAAGCTTTCTTT
D: NA
J: TRBJ1-1
V: TRBV11-1
size: NA

CDR3: CATSSMDRGAGNTIYF
DNA: TGTGCCACCAGCTCAATGGACAGGGGGGCTGGAAACACCATATATTTT
D: TRBD1
J: TRBJ1-3
V: TRBV15
size: few

CDR3: CAISDYTPGTDYGYTF
DNA: TGTGCCATCAGCGACTATACGCCCGGGACAGACTATGGCTACACCTTC
D: TRBD1
J: TRBJ1-2
V: TRBV10-3
size: few

CDR3: CASSRLAGYQETQYF
DNA: TGTGCCAGCAGTCGACTAGCGGGGTACCAAGAGACCCAGTACTTC
D: TRBD2
J: TRBJ2-5
V: TRBV7-6
size: NA

CDR3: CASSLGAGGIYEQYF
DNA: TGTGCCAGCAGCTTAGGGGCGGGGGGCATCTACGAGCAGTACTTC
D: TRBD2
J: TRBJ2-7
V: TRBV7-2
size: few

CDR3: CASSWRSEQYF
DNA: TGTGCCAGCAGTTGGAGATCCGAGCAGTACTTC
D: NA
J: TRBJ2-7
V: TRBV6-1
size: few

CDR3: CASSLSSSYEQYF
DNA: TGCGCCAGCAGCTTGTCCAGCTCCTACGAGCAGTACTTC
D: NA
J: TRBJ2-7
V: TRBV5-4
size: NA

CDR3: CASRRQGPYEAFF
DNA: TGTGCCAGCAGGCGACAGGGACCCTATGAAGCTTTCTTT
D: TRBD1
J: TRBJ1-1
V: TRBV6-5
size: NA

CDR3: CASSQDSGRQHYGYTF
DNA: TGCGCCAGCAGCCAAGATTCGGGGCGACAGCACTATGGCTACACCTTC
D: NA
J: TRBJ1-2
V: TRBV4-3
size: few

CDR3: CAIRRTGSGNTIYF
DNA: TGTGCCATAAGAAGGACAGGCTCTGGAAACACCATATATTTT
D: TRBD1
J: TRBJ1-3
V: TRBV2
size: few

CDR3: CASSLEENEQFF
DNA: TGTGCCAGCAGCTTAGAAGAGAATGAGCAGTTCTTC
D: NA
J: TRBJ2-1
V: TRBV11-1
size: few

CDR3: CASSAGKWGYGYTF
DNA: TGTGCCAGCAGTGCGGGTAAATGGGGCTATGGCTACACCTTC
D: NA
J: TRBJ1-2
V: TRBV28
size: NA

CDR3: CASSPQGGTEAFF
DNA: TGTGCCAGCAGTCCCCAGGGTGGCACTGAAGCTTTCTTT
D: NA
J: TRBJ1-1
V: TRBV25-1
size: medium-sized

CDR3: CASSPDGNQPQHF
DNA: TGTGCCAGCAGCCCAGACGGGAATCAGCCCCAGCATTTT
D: NA
J: TRBJ1-5
V: TRBV7-9
size: many

CDR3: CASSSLSGGSGVETQYF
DNA: TGTGCCAGTAGCTCACTGAGCGGGGGGTCGGGGGTAGAGACCCAGTACTTC
D: TRBD2
J: TRBJ2-5
V: TRBV19
size: NA

CDR3: CASSRRPSGQGRGETQYF
DNA: TGTGCCAGCAGTCGTAGACCCTCCGGACAGGGGAGGGGGGAGACCCAGTACTTC
D: TRBD1
J: TRBJ2-5
V: TRBV27
size: once

CDR3: CASSSRDRGSGNTIYF
DNA: TGTGCCAGCAGTTCCCGGGACAGGGGCTCTGGAAACACCATATATTTT
D: TRBD1
J: TRBJ1-3
V: TRBV7-9
size: large

CDR3: CASSLLSGMLNQPQHF
DNA: TGTGCCAGCAGTTTATTATCGGGGATGCTCAATCAGCCCCAGCATTTT
D: NA
J: TRBJ1-5
V: TRBV28
size: NA

CDR3: CASSLRGGPSIPPPYNEQFF
DNA: TGTGCCAGCAGCCTAAGGGGGGGCCCATCCATTCCGCCCCCCTACAATGAGCAGTTCTTC
D: NA
J: TRBJ2-1
V: TRBV7-3
size: NA

CDR3: CASSSPWTGCYEQFF
DNA: TGTGCCAGCAGTTCTCCCTGGACAGGGTGCTATGAGCAGTTCTTC
D: TRBD1
J: TRBJ2-1
V: TRBV11-3
size: few

CDR3: CASSLGTLRGYEQYF
DNA: TGTGCCAGCAGCTTGGGTACGTTACGAGGTTACGAGCAGTACTTC
D: NA
J: TRBJ2-7
V: TRBV7-9
size: NA

CDR3: CASSLGAVSYGYTF
DNA: TGTGCCAGCAGCTTGGGGGCCGTCTCTTATGGCTACACCTTC
D: NA
J: TRBJ1-2
V: TRBV7-2
size: NA

CDR3: CASSRLEGHSNQPQHF
DNA: TGTGCCAGCAGCCGTCTAGAAGGGCACTCAAATCAGCCCCAGCATTTT
D: NA
J: TRBJ1-5
V: TRBV27
size: NA

CDR3: CASSESSPPPRLSNQPQHF
DNA: TGCGCCAGCAGTGAGTCTTCTCCCCCACCAAGACTTAGCAATCAGCCCCAGCATTTT
D: NA
J: TRBJ1-5
V: TRBV10-2
size: NA

CDR3: CSANSNYGYTF
DNA: TGCAGTGCAAATTCAAACTATGGCTACACCTTC
D: NA
J: TRBJ1-2
V: TRBV20-1
size: medium-sized

CDR3: CASSIAAEKLFF
DNA: TGTGCCAGTAGTATAGCAGCTGAAAAACTGTTTTTT
D: NA
J: TRBJ1-4
V: TRBV19
size: few

CDR3: CASSPRLAGVTMSSYNEQFF
DNA: TGTGCCAGCAGTCCAAGACTAGCGGGGGTTACCATGAGCTCCTACAATGAGCAGTTCTTC
D: TRBD2
J: TRBJ2-1
V: TRBV27
size: NA

CDR3: CASSYSSLGKLFF
DNA: TGTGCCAGCAGTTACTCCAGTCTCGGAAAACTGTTTTTT
D: NA
J: TRBJ1-4
V: TRBV6-6
size: medium-sized